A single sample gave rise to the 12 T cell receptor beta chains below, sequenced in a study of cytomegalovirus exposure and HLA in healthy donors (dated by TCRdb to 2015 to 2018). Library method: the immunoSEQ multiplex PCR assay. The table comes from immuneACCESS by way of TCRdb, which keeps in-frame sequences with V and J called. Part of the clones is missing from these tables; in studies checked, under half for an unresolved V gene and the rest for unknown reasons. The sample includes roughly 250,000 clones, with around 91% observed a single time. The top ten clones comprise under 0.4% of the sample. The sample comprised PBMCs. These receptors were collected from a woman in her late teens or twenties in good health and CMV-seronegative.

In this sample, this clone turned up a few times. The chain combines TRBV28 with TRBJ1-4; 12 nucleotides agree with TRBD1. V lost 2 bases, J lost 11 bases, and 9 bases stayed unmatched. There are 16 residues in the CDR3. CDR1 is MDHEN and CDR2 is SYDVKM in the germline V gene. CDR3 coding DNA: TGTGCCAGCAGTTTAGCTACCGGGACAGGGGGCGGGAAACTGTTTTTT. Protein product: CASSLATGTGGGKLFF. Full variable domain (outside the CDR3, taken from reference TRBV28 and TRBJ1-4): DVKVTQSSRYLVKRTGEKVFLECVQDMDHENMFWYRQDPGLGLRLIYFSYDVKMKEKGDIPEGYSVSREKKERFSLILESASTNQTSMYLCASSLATGTGGGKLFFGSGTQLSVL.

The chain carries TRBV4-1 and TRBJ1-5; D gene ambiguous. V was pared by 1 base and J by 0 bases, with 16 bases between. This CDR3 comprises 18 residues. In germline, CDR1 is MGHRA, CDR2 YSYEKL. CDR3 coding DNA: TGCGCCAGCAGCCAAGTCCACATGGGCTTTAGTAGCAATCAGCCCCAGCATTTT. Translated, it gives CASSQVHMGFSSNQPQHF.

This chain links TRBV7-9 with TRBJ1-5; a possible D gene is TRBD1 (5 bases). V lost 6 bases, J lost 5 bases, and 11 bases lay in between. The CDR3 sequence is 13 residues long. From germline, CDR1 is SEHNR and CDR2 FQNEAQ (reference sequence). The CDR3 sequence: CASSPGGDQPQHF. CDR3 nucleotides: TGTGCCAGCAGTCCGGGGGGGGATCAGCCCCAGCATTTT.

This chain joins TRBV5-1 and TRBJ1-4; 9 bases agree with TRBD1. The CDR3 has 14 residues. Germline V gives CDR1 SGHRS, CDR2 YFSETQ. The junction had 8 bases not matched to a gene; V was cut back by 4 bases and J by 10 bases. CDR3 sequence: CASSRGQGEGKLFF. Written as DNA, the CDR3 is TGCGCCAGCAGCCGGGGACAGGGCGAAGGAAAACTGTTTTTT.

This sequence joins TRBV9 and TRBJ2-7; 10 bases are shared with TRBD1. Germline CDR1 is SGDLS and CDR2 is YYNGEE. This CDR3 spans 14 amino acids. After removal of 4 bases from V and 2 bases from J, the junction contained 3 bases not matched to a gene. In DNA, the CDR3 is TGTGCCAGCAGCACCGGACAGGGGGCCTACGAGCAGTACTTC. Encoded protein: CASSTGQGAYEQYF.

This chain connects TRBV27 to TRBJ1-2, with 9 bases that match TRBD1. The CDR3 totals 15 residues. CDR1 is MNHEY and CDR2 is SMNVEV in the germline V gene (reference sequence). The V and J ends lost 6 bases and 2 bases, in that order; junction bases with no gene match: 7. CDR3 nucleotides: TGTGCCAGCAGCCTACAGGGGGCTACGAACTATGGCTACACCTTC. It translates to CASSLQGATNYGYTF.

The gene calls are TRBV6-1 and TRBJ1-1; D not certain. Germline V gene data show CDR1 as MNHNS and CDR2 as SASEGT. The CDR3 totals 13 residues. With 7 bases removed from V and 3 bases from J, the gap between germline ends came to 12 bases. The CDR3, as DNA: TGTGCCAGCACCCTACGGAGTGACACTGAAGCTTTCTTT. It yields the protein CASTLRSDTEAFF.

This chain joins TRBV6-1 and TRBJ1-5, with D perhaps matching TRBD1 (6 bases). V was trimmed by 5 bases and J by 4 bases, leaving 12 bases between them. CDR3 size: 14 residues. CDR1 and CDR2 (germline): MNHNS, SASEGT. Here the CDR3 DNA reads TGTGCCAGCAGTTCAAATGACAGGAATCAGCCCCAGCATTTT. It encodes CASSSNDRNQPQHF.

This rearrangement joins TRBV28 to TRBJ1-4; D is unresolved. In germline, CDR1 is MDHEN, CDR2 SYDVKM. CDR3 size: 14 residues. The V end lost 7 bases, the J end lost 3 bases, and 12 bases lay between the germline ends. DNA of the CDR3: TGTGCCAGCAAAACCGGTCCGGCTAATGAAAAACTGTTTTTT. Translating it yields CASKTGPANEKLFF.

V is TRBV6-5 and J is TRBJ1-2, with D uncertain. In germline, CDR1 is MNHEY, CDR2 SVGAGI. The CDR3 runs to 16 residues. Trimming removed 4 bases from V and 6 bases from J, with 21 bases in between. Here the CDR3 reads CASSSSGEGTINGYTF. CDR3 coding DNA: TGTGCCAGCAGTTCATCTGGGGAGGGAACTATTAATGGCTACACCTTC.

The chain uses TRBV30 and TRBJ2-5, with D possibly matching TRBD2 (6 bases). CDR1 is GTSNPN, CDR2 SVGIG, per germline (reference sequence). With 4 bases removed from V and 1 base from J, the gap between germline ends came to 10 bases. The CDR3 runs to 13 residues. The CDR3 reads CAWKKGGQETQYF. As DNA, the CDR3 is TGTGCCTGGAAAAAGGGAGGCCAAGAGACCCAGTACTTC.

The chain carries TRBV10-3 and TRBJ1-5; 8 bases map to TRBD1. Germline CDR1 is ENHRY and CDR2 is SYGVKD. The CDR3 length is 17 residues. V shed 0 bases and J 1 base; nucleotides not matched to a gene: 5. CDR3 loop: CAISESRTGTSNQPQHF. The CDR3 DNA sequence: TGTGCCATCAGTGAGTCCCGGACAGGGACGAGCAATCAGCCCCAGCATTTT.